This record looks at one T cell receptor (beta chain) sequence and its context. Its antigen is not known. This entry comes from a study of cytomegalovirus exposure and HLA in healthy donors. Study-level information: In an earlier analysis, 90 million to 130 million unique TCR beta sequences were found from 150 million to 200 million T cells. Study findings and constraints: In a later analysis, at a false discovery rate of 0.05, approximately 18,000 TCR beta sequences were associated with HLA alleles. Rarity marked most TCR sequences, yet some public TCRs occurred in many donors. Researchers reported in a later analysis that a missense DCLRE1C variant was tied to TCR beta V- and J-gene trimming.

Amplification used 60 Vbeta primers and 13 Jbeta primers. Profiling relied on immunoSEQ multiplex PCR, and the TCRdb table lists in-frame clones only, not all of them. The table has fewer than 70,000 clones, 83% seen once. The V and J ends lost 3 bases and 5 bases, in that order; junction bases with no gene match: 5. The CDR3 runs 15 residues. Germline V gene sequence: CDR1 SGDLS, CDR2 YYNGEE. Material: PBMCs. The clonotype comes from a human donor in good health. The J gene is TRBJ2-5, the V gene TRBV9; TRBD2 aligns across 12 bases. CDR3 DNA sequence: TGTGCCAGCAGCGGACTAGCGGGAGAGGTTGAGACCCAGTACTTC. This encodes CASSGLAGEVETQYF.